This paragraph covers one TCR beta chain sequence. Its antigen is undetermined. The CDR3 is 13 residues long. V was cut by 6 bases and J by 5 bases, with 16 bases left in between. Looked up from germline, CDR1 is DFQATT and CDR2 is SNEGSKA (reference sequence). The study profiled TCR beta VDJ and CDR3 using genomic DNA as template. MiXCR, applied by TCRdb to the reads, yields one record per CDR3 protein. The sample gives about 400,000 distinct CDR3 sequences, under 80% of which show up once; approximately 3.8% is in the top ten. The sample is drawn from a study of CD8+CD57+ T cells in acquired aplastic anemia. Background on the study: Across the sorted CD4+ and CD8+ cells, DNA amounts averaged 3.2 ug. General observations from the study: About 30 CD8+ CDR3 sequences occurred in both the patients and the controls.

The source material was sorted CD4+, CD8+, or CD8+CD57+ T cells (not recorded which) from PBMCs. The chain recombines TRBV20-1 with TRBJ1-2; perhaps TRBD1 as D (6 bases). The source is a human donor in good health, serving as a control. The CDR3 DNA is TGCAGTGCCGAGCAGGGGTCAACTTATGGCTACACCTTC. Amino acids: CSAEQGSTYGYTF.